Below, one T cell receptor (beta chain) is given with its context. As yet, its antigen is unknown. These data belong to a study of blood T cells in healthy people across ages. General study findings and limits: Older age went with lower TCR beta diversity per million T cells, in a roughly linear way.

Using a J-beta primer mix together with a sample-barcoded 5' primer, a second PCR was run for roughly 6 to 12 cycles. Every cDNA molecule bore a tag from a template-switch adaptor containing 12 random nucleotides. Sequencing of every sample gave 2.5 million or more CDR3-containing paired-end reads. TCRdb fed the 5' RACE reads into MiXCR, producing one record per CDR3 protein. The sample consists of 1,300,000 or so distinct CDR3 sequences, approximately 63% of them appearing once. V was pared by 5 bases and J by 8 bases, with 11 bases of the junction left unmatched. The CDR3 has 16 amino acids. J is TRBJ2-1 and V is TRBV12-3 or TRBV12-4, with 11 bases that match TRBD2. Sequenced sample: blood. This sequence originates from a man between 18 and 29 years old in good health. The CDR3: CASSPSLAGEGYEQFF. The CDR3 DNA reads TGTGCCAGCAGTCCCTCACTAGCGGGGGAAGGGTATGAGCAGTTCTTC.